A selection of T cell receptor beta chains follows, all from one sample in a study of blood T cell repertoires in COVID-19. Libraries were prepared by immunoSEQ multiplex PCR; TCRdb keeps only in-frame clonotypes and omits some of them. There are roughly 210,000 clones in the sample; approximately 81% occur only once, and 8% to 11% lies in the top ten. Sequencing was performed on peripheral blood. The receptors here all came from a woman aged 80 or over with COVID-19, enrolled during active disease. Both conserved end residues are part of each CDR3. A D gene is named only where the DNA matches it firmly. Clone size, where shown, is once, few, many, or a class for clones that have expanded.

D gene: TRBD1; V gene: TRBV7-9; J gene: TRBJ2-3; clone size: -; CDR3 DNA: TGTGCCGGCGGACAGGGTCGAGATACGCAGTATTTT; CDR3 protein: CAGGQGRDTQYF
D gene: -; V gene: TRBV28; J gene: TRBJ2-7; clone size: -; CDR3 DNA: TGTGCCACCCGGGGGACGCTCTACGAGCAGTACTTC; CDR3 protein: CATRGTLYEQYF
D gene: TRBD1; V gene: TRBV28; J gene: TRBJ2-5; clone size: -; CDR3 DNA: TGTGCCAGCAGTTGGGGGACAGGGGGGAGGGAGACCCAGTACTTC; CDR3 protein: CASSWGTGGRETQYF
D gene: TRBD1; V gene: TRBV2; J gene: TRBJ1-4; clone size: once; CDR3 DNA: TGTGCCAGCAGCAGACTGACAGGGAGTAATGAAAAACTGTTTTTT; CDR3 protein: CASSRLTGSNEKLFF
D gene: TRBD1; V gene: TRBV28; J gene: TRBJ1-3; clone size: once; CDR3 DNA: TGTGCCACCAACAGGGGCTTAGGAAACACCATATATTTT; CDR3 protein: CATNRGLGNTIYF
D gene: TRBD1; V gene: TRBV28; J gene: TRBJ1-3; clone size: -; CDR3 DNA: TGTGCCAGCAGTCAACAGGGGGCACCTGGAAACACCATATATTTT; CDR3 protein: CASSQQGAPGNTIYF
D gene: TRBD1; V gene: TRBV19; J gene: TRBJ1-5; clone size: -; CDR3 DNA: TGTGCCAGCCAAGGACAGGGCACGAATCAGCCCCAGCATTTT; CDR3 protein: CASQGQGTNQPQHF
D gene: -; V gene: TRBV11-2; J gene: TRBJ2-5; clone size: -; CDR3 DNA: TGTGCCAGCAGCTTAGGTCGGGTACAAGAGACCCAGTACTTC; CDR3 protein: CASSLGRVQETQYF
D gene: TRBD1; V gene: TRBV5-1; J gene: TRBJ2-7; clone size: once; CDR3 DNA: TGCGCCAGCGGAACAGGGGGCATCTCGATGAACGCTTGGGAACAGCAGTACTTC; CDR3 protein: CASGTGGISMNAWEQQYF
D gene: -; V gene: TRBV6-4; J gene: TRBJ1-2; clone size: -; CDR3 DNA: TGTGCCAGCAGTGACTCTGGCAGGCGTTCTGGCTACACCTTC; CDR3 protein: CASSDSGRRSGYTF
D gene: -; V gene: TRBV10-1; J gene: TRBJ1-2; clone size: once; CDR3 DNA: TGCGCCAGCAGTGAGTCGACAGGATCTTATGGCTACACCTTC; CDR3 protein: CASSESTGSYGYTF
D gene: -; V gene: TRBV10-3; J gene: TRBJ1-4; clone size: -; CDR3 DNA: TGTGCCATCAGTGAAAACGGCGGTTCTAATGAAAAACTGTTTTTT; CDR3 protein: CAISENGGSNEKLFF
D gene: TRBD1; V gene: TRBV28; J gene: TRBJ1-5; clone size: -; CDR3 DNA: TGTGCCAGCAGTTGGGGACAGAAGTCCAATCAGCCCCAGCATTTT; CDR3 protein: CASSWGQKSNQPQHF
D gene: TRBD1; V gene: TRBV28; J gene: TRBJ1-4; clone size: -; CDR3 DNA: TGTGCCAGCAGTTTCCGGACAGGTTGGGAAAAACTGTTTTTT; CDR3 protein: CASSFRTGWEKLFF
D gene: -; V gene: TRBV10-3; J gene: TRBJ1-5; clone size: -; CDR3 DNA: TGTGCCATCAGTGACGCGGGTCAGCCCCAGCATTTT; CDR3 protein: CAISDAGQPQHF
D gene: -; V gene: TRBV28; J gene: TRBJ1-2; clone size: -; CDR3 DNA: TGTGCCAGCAGTGAGGGTAGCTATGGCTACACCTTC; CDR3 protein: CASSEGSYGYTF
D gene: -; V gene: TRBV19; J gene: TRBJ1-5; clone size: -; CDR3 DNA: TGTGCCAGTAGTATGGGGGGGTCGAATCAGCCCCAGCATTTT; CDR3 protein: CASSMGGSNQPQHF
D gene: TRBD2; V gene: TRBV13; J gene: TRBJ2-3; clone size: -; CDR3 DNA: TGTGCCAGCAGCTTACTCGGGGGGGCCGCAGATACGCAGTATTTT; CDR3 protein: CASSLLGGAADTQYF
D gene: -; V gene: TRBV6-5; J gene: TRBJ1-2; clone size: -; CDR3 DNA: TGTGCCAGCAGTCCGGCGACAGTCTCCTATGGCTACACCTTC; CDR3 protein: CASSPATVSYGYTF
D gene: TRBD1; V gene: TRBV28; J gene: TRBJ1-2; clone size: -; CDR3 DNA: TGTGCCAGCAGTTTGGGACAGGGACGTGGCTACACCTTC; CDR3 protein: CASSLGQGRGYTF
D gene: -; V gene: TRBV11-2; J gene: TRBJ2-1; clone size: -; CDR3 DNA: TGTGCCAGCAGCCCAGCGGTTCCCCTGTCCTACAATGAGCAGTTCTTC; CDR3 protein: CASSPAVPLSYNEQFF
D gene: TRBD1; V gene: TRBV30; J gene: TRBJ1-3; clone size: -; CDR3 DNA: TGTGCCTGGAGTAGACCCGGACAGGGGGCATACACCATATATTTT; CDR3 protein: CAWSRPGQGAYTIYF
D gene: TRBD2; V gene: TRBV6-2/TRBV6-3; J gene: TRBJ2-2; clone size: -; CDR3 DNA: TGTGCCAGCAGTCGCCCTCGGGGGGGGCAGGGCACCGGGGAGCTGTTTTTT; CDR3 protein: CASSRPRGGQGTGELFF
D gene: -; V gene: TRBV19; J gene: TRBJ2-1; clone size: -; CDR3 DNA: TGTGCCAGTAGGCAGGGGACCACCTACAATGAGCAGTTCTTC; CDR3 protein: CASRQGTTYNEQFF
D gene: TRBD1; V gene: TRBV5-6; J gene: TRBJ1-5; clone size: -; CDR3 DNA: TGTGCCAGCAGCCGAGCGCAGGGGGGTTTACAGCCCCAGCATTTT; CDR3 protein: CASSRAQGGLQPQHF
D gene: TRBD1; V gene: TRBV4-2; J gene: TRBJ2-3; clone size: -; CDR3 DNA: TGTGCCAGCAGCCAAGGAGGGGACAGGGGCGCAGATACGCAGTATTTT; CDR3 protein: CASSQGGDRGADTQYF
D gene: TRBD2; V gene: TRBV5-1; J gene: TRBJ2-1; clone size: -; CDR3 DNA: TGCGCCAGCAGCCCGGGACTAGCGGGGGGGAGCTCCTACAATGAGCAGTTCTTC; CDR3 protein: CASSPGLAGGSSYNEQFF
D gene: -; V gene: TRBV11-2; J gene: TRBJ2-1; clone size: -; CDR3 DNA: TGTGCCAGCAGCGGTACGGGGGGCGAGCAGTTCTTC; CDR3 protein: CASSGTGGEQFF
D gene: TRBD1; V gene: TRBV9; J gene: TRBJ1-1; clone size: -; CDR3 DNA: TGTGCCAGCAGCGCCACTTCCAGGCAGGGGGTAGGCACTGAAGCTTTCTTT; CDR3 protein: CASSATSRQGVGTEAFF
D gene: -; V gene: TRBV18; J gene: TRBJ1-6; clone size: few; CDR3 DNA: TGTGCCAGCTCACCACAGCAGGGGAACCTCTATAATTCACCCCTCCACTTT; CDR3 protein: CASSPQQGNLYNSPLHF
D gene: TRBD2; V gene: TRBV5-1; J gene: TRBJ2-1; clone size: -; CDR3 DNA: TGCGCCAGCAGCTCGGTAGCGGGCAACAATGAGCAGTTCTTC; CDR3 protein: CASSSVAGNNEQFF
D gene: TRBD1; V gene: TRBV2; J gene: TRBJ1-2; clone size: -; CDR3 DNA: TGTGCCAGCAGTGCGACAGGGAATGGCTACACCTTC; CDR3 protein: CASSATGNGYTF
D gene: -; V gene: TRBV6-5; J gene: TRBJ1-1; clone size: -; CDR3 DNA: TGTGCCAGCAGTTACTCCGGGACCCCGGGGACTGGAGCTTTCTTT; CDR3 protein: CASSYSGTPGTGAFF
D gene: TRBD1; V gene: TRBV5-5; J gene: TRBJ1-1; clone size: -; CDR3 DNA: TGTGCCAGCAGCCTGGGACAGTCGAACACTGAAGCTTTCTTT; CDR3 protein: CASSLGQSNTEAFF
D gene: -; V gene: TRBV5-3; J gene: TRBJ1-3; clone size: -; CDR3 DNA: TGTGCCAGAAGCTTGTTTGAAGGGGTCGGAAACACCATATATTTT; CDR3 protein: CARSLFEGVGNTIYF
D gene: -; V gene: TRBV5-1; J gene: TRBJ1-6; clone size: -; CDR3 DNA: TGCGCCAGCAGCTCCTTCGATCGGGGTTCGGATAATTCACCCCTCCACTTT; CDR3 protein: CASSSFDRGSDNSPLHF
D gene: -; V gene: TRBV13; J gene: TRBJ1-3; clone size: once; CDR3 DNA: TGTGCCAGCAGACAACGGACAAGGACTATCTCTGGAAACACCATATATTTT; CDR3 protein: CASRQRTRTISGNTIYF
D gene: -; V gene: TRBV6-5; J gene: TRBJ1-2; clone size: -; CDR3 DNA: TGTGCCAGCAGTTACCGGGGGGATAGAGACTATGGCTACACCTTC; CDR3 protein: CASSYRGDRDYGYTF
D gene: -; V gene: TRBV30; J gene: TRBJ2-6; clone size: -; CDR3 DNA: TGTGCCTGGAGTTATGCGAACCCAGGGTTTGGGGCCAACGTCCTGACTTTC; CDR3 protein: CAWSYANPGFGANVLTF
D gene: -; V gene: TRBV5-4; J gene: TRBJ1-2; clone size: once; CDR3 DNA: TGTGCCAGCAGCTTGGACTCCCTCGTTGGCTACACCTTC; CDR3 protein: CASSLDSLVGYTF